The rows below give T cell receptor beta chains drawn from one sample of a study of cytomegalovirus exposure and HLA in healthy donors. TCRdb's table, derived via immunoSEQ multiplex PCR, lists solely in-frame clones and lacks some. In the table there are about 160,000 clones, around 60% of which are singletons. Sample: PBMCs. These receptors were taken from a woman aged 55-69 years in good health and CMV-seropositive. Each CDR3 is given with its conserved first and last residue. D genes are given only for firm matches. A clone size is listed for some rows: how often the clone was seen (once, few, many), or a class if it is expanded.

>TRBV18|few|TRBD1|TRBJ2-3
CASSPRTGEGDTQYF
TGTGCCAGCTCACCACGGACAGGGGAGGGAGATACGCAGTATTTT
>TRBV14|.|TRBD1|TRBJ1-4
CASSQAGQVVEKLFF
TGTGCCAGCAGCCAAGCGGGACAGGTCGTTGAAAAACTGTTTTTT
>TRBV11-1|few|TRBD2|TRBJ2-5
CASEGRLAGGTQYF
TGTGCCAGCGAAGGGAGACTAGCGGGAGGGACCCAGTACTTC
>TRBV5-8|.|.|TRBJ2-3
CASSHSYGTDTQYF
TGTGCCAGCAGCCACTCGTACGGGACAGATACGCAGTATTTT
>TRBV28|.|.|TRBJ2-5
CASSFVGRDETQYF
TGTGCCAGCAGTTTCGTGGGCCGAGACGAGACCCAGTACTTC
>TRBV15|.|.|TRBJ1-4
CATSRVASGSEKLFF
TGTGCCACCAGCAGAGTGGCTAGTGGTAGTGAAAAACTGTTTTTT
>TRBV5-4|few|.|TRBJ2-5
CASSPGNGETQYF
TGTGCCAGCAGCCCAGGAAACGGAGAGACCCAGTACTTC
>TRBV5-4|.|.|TRBJ1-3
CASSRGGLTSSGNTIYF
TGTGCCAGCAGCAGGGGGGGACTGACAAGCTCTGGAAACACCATATATTTT
>TRBV10-3|.|.|TRBJ2-7
CAIGGEGGYDEQYF
TGTGCCATCGGCGGCGAAGGGGGTTACGACGAGCAGTACTTC
>TRBV18|.|TRBD2|TRBJ2-7
CASSPGLGSDEQYF
TGTGCCAGCTCACCGGGACTAGGATCGGACGAGCAGTACTTC
>TRBV25-1|.|TRBD1|TRBJ1-1
CASSGPGTAGNTEAFF
TGTGCCAGCAGTGGGCCCGGGACAGCAGGGAACACTGAAGCTTTCTTT
>TRBV5-1|.|TRBD2|TRBJ2-7
CASSLTAGGPSEQYF
TGCGCCAGCAGCTTGACAGCGGGAGGGCCAAGCGAGCAGTACTTC
>TRBV5-1|few|TRBD1|TRBJ2-3
CASSLDQQGTDTQYF
TGCGCCAGCAGCCTAGACCAACAGGGGACAGATACGCAGTATTTT
>TRBV18|.|.|TRBJ2-7
CASSPPARSSYEQYF
TGTGCCAGCTCACCACCGGCCCGCAGCTCCTACGAGCAGTACTTC
>TRBV7-2|few|.|TRBJ2-2
CASSPTGELFF
TGTGCCAGCAGCCCCACAGGGGAGCTGTTTTTT
>TRBV30|.|TRBD2|TRBJ2-7
CAWSGLAGIYEQYF
TGTGCCTGGAGTGGCCTAGCGGGTATCTACGAGCAGTACTTC
>TRBV14|.|.|TRBJ2-3
CASSQVLAASTDTQYF
TGTGCCAGCAGCCAAGTCCTCGCGGCTAGCACAGATACGCAGTATTTT
>TRBV7-7|.|.|TRBJ1-2
CASSLGRDNHGYTF
TGTGCCAGCAGCTTAGGGCGTGACAACCATGGCTACACCTTC
>TRBV5-4|.|TRBD1|TRBJ2-7
CASRGPGQPYEQYF
TGTGCCAGCAGAGGCCCGGGACAGCCCTACGAGCAGTACTTC
>TRBV2|.|.|TRBJ2-2
CASSAIFGGTGELFF
TGTGCCAGCAGTGCTATATTCGGAGGCACCGGGGAGCTGTTTTTT
>TRBV29-1|.|.|TRBJ2-2
CSVVSGGGAGELFF
TGCAGCGTTGTAAGCGGAGGGGGCGCCGGGGAGCTGTTTTTT
>TRBV7-9|.|.|TRBJ2-7
CASTLQGRHEQYF
TGTGCCAGCACCCTACAGGGCCGCCACGAGCAGTACTTC
>TRBV5-1|.|TRBD2|TRBJ2-7
CASSLIGIAGGSEQYF
TGCGCCAGCAGCTTGATCGGGATAGCGGGAGGCTCCGAGCAGTACTTC
>TRBV6-6|.|.|TRBJ2-2
CASIVSGFTGELFF
TGTGCCAGCATCGTTAGCGGTTTCACCGGGGAGCTGTTTTTT
>TRBV6-1|few|TRBD2|TRBJ2-7
CASQRESNYEQYF
TGTGCCAGCCAGCGGGAAAGTAACTACGAGCAGTACTTC
>TRBV29-1|.|.|TRBJ2-1
CSVEWVAASYNEQFF
TGCAGCGTTGAATGGGTAGCGGCCTCCTACAATGAGCAGTTCTTC
>TRBV7-9|.|.|TRBJ2-7
CASSPSAHEQYF
TGTGCCAGCAGCCCCAGTGCCCACGAGCAGTACTTC
>TRBV19|.|.|TRBJ1-1
CASSIGAGRGTEAFF
TGTGCCAGTAGTATAGGGGCAGGGAGGGGCACTGAAGCTTTCTTT
>TRBV13|.|TRBD2|TRBJ2-7
CASSPPVGRGEQYF
TGTGCCAGCAGCCCCCCCGTCGGGAGGGGGGAGCAGTACTTC
>TRBV6-1|.|.|TRBJ1-2
CASSEGSGPLRGYTF
TGTGCCAGCAGTGAAGGGTCTGGTCCACTACGGGGCTACACCTTC
>TRBV7-9|few|TRBD2|TRBJ2-1
CASSPGLAGGSYNEQFF
TGTGCCAGCAGCCCGGGACTAGCGGGAGGCTCCTACAATGAGCAGTTCTTC
>TRBV10-3|.|.|TRBJ2-3
CAISDGYERQYTDTQYF
TGTGCCATCAGTGACGGTTATGAGCGGCAATACACAGATACGCAGTATTTT
>TRBV7-9|.|.|TRBJ1-1
CASRRTERNTEAFF
TGTGCCAGCAGACGGACAGAACGGAACACTGAAGCTTTCTTT
>TRBV7-3|.|TRBD2|TRBJ2-5
CASGTSGVETQYF
TGTGCCAGCGGGACTAGCGGTGTGGAGACCCAGTACTTC
>TRBV27|.|TRBD2|TRBJ2-5
CASSISGRAVETQYF
TGTGCCAGCAGCATTAGCGGGAGGGCCGTAGAGACCCAGTACTTC
>TRBV4-2|.|TRBD2|TRBJ2-5
CASSQDRTSGSETQYF
TGTGCCAGCAGCCAAGATCGGACTAGCGGGAGTGAGACCCAGTACTTC
>TRBV28|few|.|TRBJ1-4
CASSFRGSGEKLFF
TGTGCCAGCAGTTTTAGGGGATCAGGTGAAAAACTGTTTTTT
>TRBV6-5|.|.|TRBJ2-1
CASGHPWEARGEQFF
TGTGCCAGCGGCCACCCGTGGGAGGCCCGCGGGGAGCAGTTCTTC
>TRBV28|.|TRBD1|TRBJ2-7
CAGGPGTGGDEQYF
TGTGCGGGGGGCCCCGGGACAGGGGGGGACGAGCAGTACTTC
>TRBV2|.|TRBD2|TRBJ2-1
CASESSGIGNNEQFF
TGTGCCAGCGAATCTAGCGGGATTGGGAACAATGAGCAGTTCTTC
>TRBV6-1|once|.|TRBJ1-1
CASSPRGPAEAFF
TGTGCCAGCAGTCCTAGGGGCCCAGCCGAAGCTTTCTTT
>TRBV7-2|few|TRBD1|TRBJ2-5
CASSLEGQLRAQETQYF
TGTGCCAGCAGCTTAGAGGGACAGCTGAGGGCCCAAGAGACCCAGTACTTC
>TRBV28|.|TRBD1|TRBJ1-5
CASSSSPGQVSNQPQHF
TGTGCCAGCAGTTCGTCACCGGGACAGGTTAGCAATCAGCCCCAGCATTTT
>TRBV27|.|.|TRBJ2-1
CASSSPTRYNEQFF
TGTGCCAGCAGTTCGCCGACTAGATACAATGAGCAGTTCTTC
>TRBV6-5|.|TRBD2|TRBJ2-7
CASRSGTRSYEQYF
TGTGCCAGCAGATCCGGGACTAGATCCTACGAGCAGTACTTC
>TRBV7-2|once|TRBD2|TRBJ2-3
CASSLPGLAGLTDTQYF
TGTGCCAGCAGCTTACCGGGACTAGCGGGGCTCACAGATACGCAGTATTTT
>TRBV28|few|TRBD1|TRBJ2-2
CASIPGGRTGELFF
TGTGCCAGTATCCCAGGGGGCAGGACCGGGGAGCTGTTTTTT
>TRBV28|.|TRBD1|TRBJ1-2
CASSTRLTGGLYGYTF
TGTGCCAGCAGTACACGACTTACAGGGGGCCTCTATGGCTACACCTTC
>TRBV4-3|.|TRBD2|TRBJ2-7
CASSQLAAGGLYEQYF
TGCGCCAGCAGCCAATTGGCGGCGGGAGGACTCTACGAGCAGTACTTC
>TRBV5-1|.|TRBD2|TRBJ2-7
CASGPQASGSYEQYF
TGCGCCAGCGGCCCCCAGGCTAGCGGGAGTTACGAGCAGTACTTC
>TRBV11-3|.|.|TRBJ2-7
CASSAGAGYEQYF
TGTGCCAGCAGCGCAGGGGCAGGCTACGAGCAGTACTTC
>TRBV5-1|.|.|TRBJ2-5
CASSQGIRGQETQYF
TGCGCCAGCAGCCAGGGGATCAGAGGGCAAGAGACCCAGTACTTC
>TRBV18|.|TRBD1|TRBJ2-7
CASSPTVGTGWSEQYF
TGTGCCAGCTCACCAACGGTCGGGACAGGGTGGAGTGAGCAGTACTTC
>TRBV7-2|.|TRBD2|TRBJ2-5
CASNILGGNQETQYF
TGTGCCAGCAACATACTGGGGGGGAACCAAGAGACCCAGTACTTC
>TRBV29-1|.|.|TRBJ2-3
CSVEGPGGTDTQYF
TGCAGCGTTGAAGGTCCGGGAGGCACAGATACGCAGTATTTT
>TRBV2|.|.|TRBJ2-7
CASSEYQPTGEQYF
TGTGCCAGCAGTGAGTACCAACCTACGGGGGAGCAGTACTTC
>TRBV30|.|TRBD2|TRBJ2-1
CAWSGISGRAGASYNEQFF
TGTGCCTGGAGTGGAATAAGCGGGAGGGCAGGGGCCTCCTACAATGAGCAGTTCTTC
>TRBV9|.|TRBD2|TRBJ2-5
CASSAGLAGETQYF
TGTGCCAGCAGCGCCGGGCTAGCGGGAGAGACCCAGTACTTC
>TRBV6-5|.|TRBD1|TRBJ2-1
CASSSDRVREFF
TGTGCCAGCAGCTCCGACAGGGTACGGGAGTTCTTC
>TRBV7-2|.|.|TRBJ2-7
CASSLTGAYEQYF
TGTGCCAGCAGCTTGACGGGAGCCTACGAGCAGTACTTC